This entry features one T cell receptor beta chain sequence. Its antigen remains undetermined. Base qualities are missing; no much larger clone stands one base away. The immunoSEQ Assay, a bias-controlled multiplex PCR, was used to amplify TCRbeta CDR3 regions from genomic DNA. On the study's bioinformatics: Nucleated cell counts per sample were estimated from amplification of reference gene primers within the assay. To quantify the absolute abundance of each unique TCRbeta CDR3 rearrangement, sequence reads were collapsed and filtered. For each sample, productive Simpson clonality was calculated as the square root of Simpson's diversity index across productive rearrangements. TCRdb obtained this table from immuneACCESS and retained in-frame rearrangements with V and J assigned. These tables miss some clones; where compared with another copy, unresolved V genes account for less than half of the shortfall, and the remainder is unexplained. That table furnishes V, J and clone size, whereas the DNA furnished D and trimming. The sample records over 200,000 clones, roughly 89% of which are singletons. 5.5% to 8% of the sample lies in the top ten.

Samples from volunteer blood donors who had recovered from COVID-19 were contributed by a second Seattle source. Each collaborating institution followed its own protocols to collect whole blood in K2EDTA tubes. For TCRbeta analysis, collaborator samples were shipped as frozen whole blood, as isolated PBMCs, or as DNA extracted from either sample type. This record belongs to a study of blood T cell repertoires in COVID-19 (TCRdb year 2020). Turning to the overall study: The collaborator samples originated in the United States, Italy and Spain and spanned the acute and convalescent phases of COVID-19. The material from the prospective study consisted of cDNA or gDNA derived from T cells, B-cell-depleted T cells, or PBMCs. The dataset comprised deeply sampled blood TCRbeta repertoires from subjects exposed to, actively infected with, or recovered from COVID-19. The repertoires were released in a freely available public database intended as a resource for research on the immune response to SARS-CoV-2. The samples were drawn from two sources: the first 160 participants of the ongoing ImmuneRACE study, and 1,000 to 1,500 subjects contributed by 6 global collaborators. Nearly every sample came with metadata listing a de-identified subject ID, COVID-19 status, age in years and sex. Where HLA class I and class II types were available, the types were taken from metadata supplied by the sample provider, not from assay-based typing.

As encoded in the germline V gene, CDR1 is SGHVS while CDR2 is FQNEAQ. The CDR3 runs 14 residues from the cysteine to the phenylalanine. Only the CDR3 part of the read is kept: 42 bases, read in frame from the first base. V is cut back by 3 bases and J by 6 bases, with 6 bases in the junction unmatched. Summary of the overall study and its limitations: How much clinical and demographic metadata was included differed by source and by participant, and the metadata was provided uncurated.

Sequenced: peripheral blood. The receptor's source is a man in his 60s who had recovered from COVID-19. The chain employs TRBV7-8 and TRBJ2-3; TRBD1 fits 7 bases in the junction. The CDR3 reads as follows: CASSLWTGRDTQYF. The nucleotides are TGTGCCAGCAGCTTGTGGACAGGACGGGATACGCAGTATTTT.